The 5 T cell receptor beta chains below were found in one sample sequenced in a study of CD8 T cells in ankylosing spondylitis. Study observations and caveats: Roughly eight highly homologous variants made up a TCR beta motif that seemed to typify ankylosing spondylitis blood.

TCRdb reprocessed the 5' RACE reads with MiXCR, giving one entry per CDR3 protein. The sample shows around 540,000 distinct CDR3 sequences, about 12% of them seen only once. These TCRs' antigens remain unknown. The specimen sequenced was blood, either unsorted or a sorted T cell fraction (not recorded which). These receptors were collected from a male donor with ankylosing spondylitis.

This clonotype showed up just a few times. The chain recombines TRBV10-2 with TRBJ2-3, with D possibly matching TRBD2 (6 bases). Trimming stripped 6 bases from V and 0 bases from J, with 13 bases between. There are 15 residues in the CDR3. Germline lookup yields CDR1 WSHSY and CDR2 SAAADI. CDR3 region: CASRETSESTDTQYF. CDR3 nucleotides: TGCGCCAGCAGAGAGACTAGTGAGAGCACAGATACGCAGTATTTT.

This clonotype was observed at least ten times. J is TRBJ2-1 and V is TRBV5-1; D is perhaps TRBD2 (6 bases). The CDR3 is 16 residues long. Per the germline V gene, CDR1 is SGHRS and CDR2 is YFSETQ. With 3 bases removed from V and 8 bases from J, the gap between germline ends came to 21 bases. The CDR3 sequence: CASSSEGRLGVDEQFF. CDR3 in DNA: TGCGCCAGCAGCTCGGAGGGGAGACTAGGGGTCGATGAGCAGTTCTTC.

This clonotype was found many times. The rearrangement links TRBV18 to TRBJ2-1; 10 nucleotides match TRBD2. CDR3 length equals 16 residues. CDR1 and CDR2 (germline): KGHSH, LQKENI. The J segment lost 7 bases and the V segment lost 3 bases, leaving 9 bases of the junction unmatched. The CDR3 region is CASSPPAGGRRNEQFF. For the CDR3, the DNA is TGTGCCAGCTCACCTCCAGCGGGAGGGAGGAGGAATGAGCAGTTCTTC.

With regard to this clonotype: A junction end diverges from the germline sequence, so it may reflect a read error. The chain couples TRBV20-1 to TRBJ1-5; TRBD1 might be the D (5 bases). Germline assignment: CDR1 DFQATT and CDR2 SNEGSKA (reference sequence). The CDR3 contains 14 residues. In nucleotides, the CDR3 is TGCAGTGCTAGCGGGACTTATAGCGATCAGCCCCAGCATTTT. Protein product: CSASGTYSDQPQHF.

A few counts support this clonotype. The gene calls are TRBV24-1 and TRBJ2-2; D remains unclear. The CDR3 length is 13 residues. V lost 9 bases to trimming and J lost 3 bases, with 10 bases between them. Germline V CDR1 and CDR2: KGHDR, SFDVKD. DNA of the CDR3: TGTGCCACCGGTCAGGCCGACACCGGGGAGCTGTTTTTT. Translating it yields CATGQADTGELFF.